Included here is one T cell receptor (beta chain) sequence, with context. The antigen is undetermined. This entry belongs to a study of T cell responses to AZD1222 COVID-19 vaccine. Notes on the study in general: Baseline seropositivity occurred in only a handful of AZD1222 recipients. Possibly, clonal diversity was underestimated; donors were largely white British and included more females. The reported proportion of spike-specific TCRs targeting unmutated variant regions was nearly half. Breadth and depth of Spike-specific TCRs rose after two AZD1222 doses.

Assay: immunoSEQ multiplex PCR; the TCRdb copy retains only in-frame clones and omits some. The sample lists around 150,000 clones; approximately 91% were seen once. The sequencing here drew on peripheral blood, taken 28 days after the second AZD1222 dose. This TCR came from an adult who received the AZD1222 COVID-19 vaccine.

The CDR3, as DNA: TGTGCCAGCAGTTTAAGTCAGGTTTGGGACAGGGGGCAAGGCGAGCAGTACTTC. Its protein is CASSLSQVWDRGQGEQYF. This sequence joins TRBV27 and TRBJ2-7; TRBD1 agrees at 12 bases. The CDR3 loop spans 18 amino acids. The J segment lost 6 bases and the V segment lost 2 bases, leaving 14 bases of the junction unmatched. The germline V gene has CDR1 MNHEY and CDR2 SMNVEV (reference sequence).